The 8 T cell receptor beta chains in this list originate from one sample, sequenced in a study of blood T cell repertoires in COVID-19. Data came from immunoSEQ multiplex PCR; TCRdb stores just in-frame clones and leaves some out. This sample has under 250,000 clones, with 70% to 90% found just once. The material sequenced was peripheral blood. These receptors were obtained from a human donor in a cohort sampled during active COVID-19.

The V call is TRBV6-5, the J call TRBJ2-1, with 9 bases matching TRBD1. The CDR3 sequence is 15 residues long. Germline trimming cut 8 bases from V and 10 bases from J; bases unmatched to any gene: 15. Germline CDR1 MNHEY, CDR2 SVGAGI. The CDR3 DNA reads TGTGCCAGCTCCGGCACAGGGGGCTCGTCTGGAGAGCAGTTCTTC. Its translation is CASSGTGGSSGEQFF.

The rearrangement joins TRBV20-1 to TRBJ2-5; possible D gene TRBD1, 5 bases. Trimming removed 7 bases at V and 7 bases at J, with 13 bases between. CDR1 and CDR2 (germline): DFQATT, SNEGSKA (reference sequence). The CDR3 has 11 amino acids. CDR3 sequence reads: CSGSVRGTQYF. The CDR3 DNA reads as TGCAGTGGCAGCGTAAGGGGGACCCAGTACTTC.

The gene calls are TRBV7-3 and TRBJ2-6, with D tentatively TRBD1 (5 bases). Trimming took 5 bases from V and 2 from J, leaving 13 bases between them. This CDR3 has 16 amino acids. CDR1 SGHTA and CDR2 FQGTGA come from the germline V gene. For the CDR3, the DNA is TGTGCCAGCAGCCCGTCCAGGGTTCCTGGGGCCAACGTCCTGACTTTC. Amino acids: CASSPSRVPGANVLTF.

The chain joins TRBV28 to TRBJ2-7, with D tentatively TRBD2 (5 bases). V gave up 4 bases and J gave up 7 bases, with 11 bases separating them. The CDR3 spans 12 residues. In germline, CDR1 is MDHEN, CDR2 SYDVKM. CDR3 protein: CASSSSTGEQYF. DNA for the CDR3: TGTGCCAGCAGTTCGTCGACGGGGGAGCAGTACTTC.

V gene TRBV2 combines with J gene TRBJ2-3; 11 bases are a match to TRBD2. CDR1 SNHLY and CDR2 FYNNEI come from the germline V gene. The V segment lost 11 bases and the J segment 4 bases; nucleotides outside the gene matches: 8. The CDR3 is 14 residues long. The CDR3 coding sequence is TGTGCCGGACTACTAGCGGGAGTGGCAGATACGCAGTATTTT. Its protein product is CAGLLAGVADTQYF.

The chain carries TRBV28 and TRBJ1-2; tentative D call: TRBD1 (5 bases). Per the germline V gene, CDR1 is MDHEN and CDR2 is SYDVKM. V lost 6 bases, J lost 5 bases, and 10 bases lay in between. This CDR3 contains 12 residues. The CDR3 nucleotides read TGTGCCAGCAGCCTTACAGGTTATGGCTACACCTTC. Translation: CASSLTGYGYTF.

The J gene is TRBJ2-7, the V gene TRBV2; 7 nucleotides agree with TRBD2. The germline gives CDR1 SNHLY, CDR2 FYNNEI. Unmatched junction bases numbered 3, after V lost 7 bases and J lost 3 bases. This CDR3 region has 12 residues. The CDR3 spells CASKREGYEQYF. The CDR3 nucleotides are TGTGCCAGCAAAAGGGAGGGCTACGAGCAGTACTTC.

This clone has only one observation. This chain uses TRBV6-5 with TRBJ2-3, with 7 bases fitting TRBD2. The V and J ends lost 0 bases and 1 base, in that order; junction bases with no gene match: 4. Germline CDR1 reads MNHEY; CDR2 reads SVGAGI. This CDR3 contains 16 residues. In DNA form, the CDR3 reads TGTGCCAGCAGTTACTCGTGGCGGGAGCGCACAGATACGCAGTATTTT. Protein sequence: CASSYSWRERTDTQYF.